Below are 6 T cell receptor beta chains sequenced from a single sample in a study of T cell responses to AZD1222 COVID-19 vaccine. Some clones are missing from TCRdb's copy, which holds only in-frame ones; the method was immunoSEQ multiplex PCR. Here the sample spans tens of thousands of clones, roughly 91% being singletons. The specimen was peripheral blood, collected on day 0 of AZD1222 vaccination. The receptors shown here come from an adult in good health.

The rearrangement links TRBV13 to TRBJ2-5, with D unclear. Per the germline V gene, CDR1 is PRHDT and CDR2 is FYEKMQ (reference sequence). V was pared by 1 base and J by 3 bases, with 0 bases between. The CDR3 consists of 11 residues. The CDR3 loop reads CASSLEETQYF. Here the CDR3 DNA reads TGTGCCAGCAGCTTAGAAGAGACCCAGTACTTC.

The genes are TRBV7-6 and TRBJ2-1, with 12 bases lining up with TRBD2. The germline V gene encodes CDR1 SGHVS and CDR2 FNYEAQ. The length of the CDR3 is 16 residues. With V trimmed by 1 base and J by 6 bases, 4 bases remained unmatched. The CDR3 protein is CASSLGTSGGSNEQFF. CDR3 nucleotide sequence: TGTGCCAGCAGCTTAGGTACTAGCGGGGGGAGCAATGAGCAGTTCTTC.

The CDR3 DNA reads TGCAGCGTTGGACAGGGGGCTGATCAGCCCCAGCATTTT. It is translated as CSVGQGADQPQHF. The chain recombines TRBV29-1 with TRBJ1-5; 10 bases map to TRBD1. V lost 4 bases and J lost 5; bases outside the gene matches: 2. The germline V gene has CDR1 SQVTM and CDR2 ANQGSEA. This CDR3 is 13 amino acids long.

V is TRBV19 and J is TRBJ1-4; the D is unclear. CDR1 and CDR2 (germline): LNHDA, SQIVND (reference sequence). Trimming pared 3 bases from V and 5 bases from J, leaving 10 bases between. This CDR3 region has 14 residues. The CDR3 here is CASSMGSRNEKLFF. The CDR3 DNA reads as TGTGCCAGTAGTATGGGGAGCCGGAATGAAAAACTGTTTTTT.

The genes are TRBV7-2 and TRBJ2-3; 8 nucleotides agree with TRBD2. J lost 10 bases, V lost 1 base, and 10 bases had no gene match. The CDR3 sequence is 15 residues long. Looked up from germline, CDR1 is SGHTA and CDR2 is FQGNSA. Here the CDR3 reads CASSLVAGGLGAQYF. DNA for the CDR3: TGTGCCAGCAGCTTAGTTGCGGGGGGCTTGGGGGCGCAGTATTTT.

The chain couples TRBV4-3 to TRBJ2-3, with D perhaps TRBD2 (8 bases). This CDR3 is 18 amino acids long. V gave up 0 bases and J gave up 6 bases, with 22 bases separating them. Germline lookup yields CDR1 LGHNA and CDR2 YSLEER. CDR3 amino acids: CASSQDRGGDRVRDTQYF. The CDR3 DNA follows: TGCGCCAGCAGCCAAGATCGGGGGGGCGACAGGGTACGGGATACGCAGTATTTT.